The T cell receptor (beta chain) described here comes from a study of T cells expressing NK-cell markers. Overall study: Repertoires of TCR beta were obtained from T cells sorted as CD3+CD56+NKG2C+, CD3+CD56+NKG2C- and CD3+CD56-NKG2C+.

CDR3 length equals 17 residues. Germline V CDR1 and CDR2: SGHRS, YFSETQ. Notes on this clonotype: Its specificity is unknown.

Study-level findings and limits: Several of the donors also had these clonotypes leading their CD3+CD56-NKG2C+ fraction. As a fraction of CD8+ T cells, dominant NKG2C+ clonotypes reached roughly 1.0-8% in six donors. The HCMV specificity of the expanded NKG2C+ T cell clones stayed unresolved.

After re-calling the 5' RACE reads, TCRdb lists one entry per CDR3 protein, DNA absent. This listing includes fewer than 550,000 distinct CDR3 sequences. The V call is TRBV5-1, the J call TRBJ2-1; TCRdb calls TRBD2, which cannot be checked without DNA. The clonotype originates from a woman aged 45-60 years in good health. Sequences were obtained from blood T cells: a sorted CD56 or NKG2C T cell subset, CD4+ or CD8+ T cells, or bulk PBMC T cells (not recorded which). CDR3 region: CASSSWMREGFPDEQFF.